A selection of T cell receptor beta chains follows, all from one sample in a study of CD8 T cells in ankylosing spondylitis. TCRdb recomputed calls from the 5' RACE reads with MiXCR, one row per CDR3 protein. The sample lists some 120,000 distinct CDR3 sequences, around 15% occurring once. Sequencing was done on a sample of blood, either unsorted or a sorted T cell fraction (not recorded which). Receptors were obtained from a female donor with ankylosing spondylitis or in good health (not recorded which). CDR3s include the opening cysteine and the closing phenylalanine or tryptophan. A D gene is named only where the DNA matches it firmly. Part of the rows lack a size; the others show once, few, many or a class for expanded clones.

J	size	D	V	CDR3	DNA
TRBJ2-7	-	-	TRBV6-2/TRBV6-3	CASSYSRQSYEQYF	TGTGCCAGCAGTTACTCGCGGCAGTCCTACGAGCAGTACTTC
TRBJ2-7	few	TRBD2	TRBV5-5	CASSLVAGGTAYEQYF	TGTGCCAGCAGCTTGGTAGCGGGAGGAACAGCCTACGAGCAGTACTTC
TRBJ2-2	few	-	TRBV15	CATSRGRELGNTGELFF	TGTGCCACCAGCAGAGGAAGGGAGTTAGGGAACACCGGGGAGCTGTTTTTT
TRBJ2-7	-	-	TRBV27	CASSLYSGTTDEQYF	TGTGCCAGCAGTCTATACTCCGGGACAACAGACGAGCAGTACTTC
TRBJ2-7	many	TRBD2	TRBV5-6	CASSLAGTSGYYEQYF	TGTGCCAGCAGCTTGGCCGGGACTAGCGGATACTACGAGCAGTACTTC
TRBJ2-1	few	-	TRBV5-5	CASSLESDNEQFF	TGTGCCAGCAGCTTGGAGTCAGACAATGAGCAGTTCTTC
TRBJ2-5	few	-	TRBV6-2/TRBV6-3	CASSALEQHQETQYF	TGTGCCAGCAGTGCCTTGGAACAGCACCAAGAGACCCAGTACTTC
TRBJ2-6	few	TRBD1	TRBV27	CASKLQGGSGANVLTF	TGTGCCAGCAAACTACAGGGGGGTTCTGGGGCCAACGTCCTGACTTTC
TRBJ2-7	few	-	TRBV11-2	CASSLAGSVVYEQYF	TGTGCCAGCAGCTTAGCAGGGAGCGTCGTTTACGAGCAGTACTTC
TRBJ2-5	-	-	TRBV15	CATSRAYRASETQYF	TGTGCCACCAGCAGGGCTTACAGGGCGTCGGAGACCCAGTACTTC
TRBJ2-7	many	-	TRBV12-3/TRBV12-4	CASSLSQGDEQYF	TGTGCCAGCAGTTTATCTCAGGGAGACGAGCAGTACTTC
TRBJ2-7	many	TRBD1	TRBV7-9	CASSSQGAYEQYF	TGTGCCAGCAGCTCACAGGGGGCATACGAGCAGTACTTC
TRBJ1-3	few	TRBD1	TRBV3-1	CASGTGGLSSGNTIYF	TGTGCCAGCGGGACAGGGGGTTTAAGCTCTGGAAACACCATATATTTT
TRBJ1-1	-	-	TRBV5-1	CASSLAAARDTEAFF	TGCGCCAGCAGCTTGGCCGCGGCGCGGGACACTGAAGCTTTCTTT
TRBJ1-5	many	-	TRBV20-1	CSARKDGDQPQHF	TGCAGTGCTAGAAAGGACGGGGATCAGCCCCAGCATTTT
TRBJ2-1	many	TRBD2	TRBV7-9	CASSLVLGSGIYNEQFF	TGTGCCAGCAGCTTAGTGTTGGGGAGCGGGATCTACAATGAGCAGTTCTTC
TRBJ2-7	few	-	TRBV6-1	CASSPELGIYEQYF	TGTGCCAGCAGTCCGGAACTGGGGATCTACGAGCAGTACTTC
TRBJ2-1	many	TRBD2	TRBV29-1	CSVSASGKNEQFF	TGCAGCGTTTCGGCTAGCGGAAAGAATGAGCAGTTCTTC
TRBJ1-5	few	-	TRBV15	CATSRDPSSNQPQHF	TGTGCCACCAGCAGAGATCCCAGCAGCAATCAGCCCCAGCATTTT
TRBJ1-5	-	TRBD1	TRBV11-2	CASSSGQGGHQPQHF	TGTGCCAGCAGCTCGGGACAGGGAGGTCATCAGCCCCAGCATTTT
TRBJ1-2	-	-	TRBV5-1	CASSLAGGSNYGYTF	TGCGCCAGCAGCTTGGCCGGGGGCTCTAACTATGGCTACACCTTC
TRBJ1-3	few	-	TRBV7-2	CASIDSRSGNTIYF	TGTGCCAGCATCGACTCTCGCTCTGGAAACACCATATATTTT
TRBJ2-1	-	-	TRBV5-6	CASSLTSGTLLKEQFF	TGTGCCAGCAGCCTAACTTCCGGGACCCTTCTAAAGGAGCAGTTCTTC
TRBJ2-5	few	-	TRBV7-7	CASSLGVAGGEETQYF	TGTGCTAGCAGCTTAGGAGTGGCAGGCGGTGAGGAGACCCAGTACTTC
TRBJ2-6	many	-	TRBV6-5	CASSYASSGANVLTF	TGTGCCAGCAGTTACGCGAGCTCTGGGGCCAACGTCCTGACTTTC
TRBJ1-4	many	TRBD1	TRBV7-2	CASSLGQGANEKLFF	TGTGCCAGCAGCTTAGGGCAGGGGGCTAATGAAAAACTGTTTTTT
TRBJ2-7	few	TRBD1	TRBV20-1	CSAREDRGRFREQYF	TGCAGTGCTAGAGAGGACAGGGGGCGCTTTCGGGAGCAGTACTTC
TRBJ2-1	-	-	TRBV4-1	CASSQDRRGTYNEQFF	TGCGCCAGCAGCCAAGATCGGCGGGGTACCTACAATGAGCAGTTCTTC
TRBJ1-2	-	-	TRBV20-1	CSAKQGLGDYGYTF	TGCAGTGCTAAACAGGGCTTGGGGGACTATGGCTACACCTTC
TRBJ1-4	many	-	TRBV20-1	CSAREPGRDEKLFF	TGCAGTGCTAGGGAACCCGGCAGGGACGAAAAACTGTTTTTT
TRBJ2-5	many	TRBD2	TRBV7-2	CASSWGLAGQGKTQYF	TGTGCCAGCAGCTGGGGACTAGCGGGGCAGGGGAAGACCCAGTACTTC
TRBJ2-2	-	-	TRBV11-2	CASSSHFNTGELFF	TGTGCCAGCAGCAGCCACTTTAACACCGGGGAGCTGTTTTTT
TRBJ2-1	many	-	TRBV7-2	CASSLTDYNEQFF	TGTGCCAGCAGCTTAACCGACTACAATGAGCAGTTCTTC
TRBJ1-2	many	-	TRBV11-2	CASSLALHYGYTF	TGTGCCAGCAGCTTAGCCCTACACTATGGCTACACCTTC
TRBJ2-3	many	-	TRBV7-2	CASSLVGDTQYF	TGTGCCAGCAGCTTAGTAGGGGATACGCAGTATTTT
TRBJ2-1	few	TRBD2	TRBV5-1	CASSLDSGGAPINNEQFF	TGCGCCAGCAGCTTGGATAGCGGGGGGGCTCCCATCAACAATGAGCAGTTCTTC
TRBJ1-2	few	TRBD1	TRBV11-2	CASSLEGRGDYGYTF	TGTGCCAGCAGCTTAGAAGGCAGGGGGGACTATGGCTACACCTTC
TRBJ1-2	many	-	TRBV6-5	CASISSGGYGYTF	TGTGCCAGCATTTCCTCGGGGGGCTATGGCTACACCTTC
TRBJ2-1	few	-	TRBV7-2	CASSLETSREQFF	TGTGCCAGCAGCTTAGAGACGAGTCGTGAGCAGTTCTTC
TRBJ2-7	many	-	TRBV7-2	CASSLDVGPYHF	TGTGCCAGCAGCTTAGATGTAGGACCATACCACTTC
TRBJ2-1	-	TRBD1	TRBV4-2	CASSQDRTGRSEQFF	TGTGCCAGCAGCCAGGACAGGACAGGCCGGAGTGAGCAGTTCTTC
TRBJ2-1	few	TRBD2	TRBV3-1	CASSQHPGLALNNEQFF	TGTGCCAGCAGCCAACATCCGGGACTAGCGCTTAACAATGAGCAGTTCTTC
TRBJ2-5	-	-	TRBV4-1	CASSQVLWTVTQYF	TGCGCCAGCAGCCAAGTTCTATGGACTGTGACCCAGTACTTC
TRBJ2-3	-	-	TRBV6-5	CASSRPADVTQYF	TGTGCCAGCAGTAGACCTGCAGACGTCACGCAGTATTTT
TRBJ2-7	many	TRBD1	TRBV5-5	CASRRTGDEQYF	TGTGCCAGCAGACGGACAGGGGACGAGCAGTACTTC
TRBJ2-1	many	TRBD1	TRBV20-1	CKAFGDRVYNEQFF	TGCAAAGCGTTCGGGGACAGGGTTTACAATGAGCAGTTCTTC
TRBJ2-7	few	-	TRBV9	CASSPGYGGGVEQYF	TGTGCCAGCAGCCCCGGCTATGGGGGAGGTGTCGAGCAGTACTTC